The clone carrying this T cell receptor beta chain came up a few times. The data belong to a study of early T cells in non-severe SARS-CoV-2 infection. Study-level background: Whole-blood bulk RNA, unsorted, was sequenced, and chains were unpaired.

Individual cDNA molecules were tagged with unique molecular identifiers. Via MiXCR, TCRdb re-called the 5' RACE reads, giving one row per CDR3 protein. The top ten clones hold more than 6.5% of a sample with roughly 99,000 distinct CDR3 sequences, around 10% of them seen once. With 0 bases removed from V and 4 bases from J, the gap between germline ends came to 5 bases. In germline, CDR1 is SGDLS, CDR2 YYNGEE. CDR3 size: 13 residues. This TCR derives from an adult who was a healthcare worker with PCR-confirmed SARS-CoV-2 infection or an uninfected control (not recorded which). The chain links TRBV9 to TRBJ2-1, with unresolved D. Sequencing was performed on whole blood. The CDR3 sequence is CASSVGNYNEQFF. The CDR3 nucleotides are TGTGCCAGCAGCGTAGGGAATTACAATGAGCAGTTCTTC.